One sample yielded the 3 T cell receptor beta chains listed below, sequenced in a study of blood T cell repertoires in COVID-19. Method: immunoSEQ multiplex PCR; TCRdb's copy keeps in-frame clones and lacks some. The top ten hold over 9.5% of the sample, which has about 140,000 clones, over 80% seen once. Sequenced material: peripheral blood. Receptors originate from a man between 60 and 75 years old with active or convalescent COVID-19.

This chain links TRBV9 with TRBJ2-3; 10 bases align to TRBD2. The junction had 1 base not matched to a gene; V was cut back by 0 bases and J by 0 bases. Germline V lookup: CDR1 SGDLS, CDR2 YYNGEE. This CDR3 has 16 residues. The CDR3 loop reads CASSVELAGSTDTQYF. The DNA for the CDR3 is TGTGCCAGCAGCGTAGAACTAGCGGGAAGCACAGATACGCAGTATTTT.

J is TRBJ1-2 and V is TRBV19; 9 positions match TRBD1. The trim removed 1 base at V and 3 bases at J, leaving 6 bases unmatched. Germline V gives CDR1 LNHDA, CDR2 SQIVND (reference sequence). This CDR3 comprises 16 residues. This chain's CDR3 is CASSIVQGAQDYGYTF. CDR3 nucleotides: TGTGCCAGTAGTATAGTACAGGGGGCGCAGGACTATGGCTACACCTTC.

The V gene is TRBV20-1, the J gene TRBJ1-5, with 7 bases aligning to TRBD1. V dropped 3 bases and J dropped 2; count of bases not matched to a gene: 7. The CDR3 is 15 amino acids. The V gene's germline CDR1 is DFQATT and CDR2 SNEGSKA (reference sequence). CDR3: CSASEGGVGNQPQHF. The CDR3 DNA reads as TGCAGTGCTAGTGAAGGGGGCGTCGGCAATCAGCCCCAGCATTTT.